A selection of T cell receptor beta chains follows, all from one sample in a study of T cells in Graves' hyperthyroidism and ophthalmopathy. In TCRdb, the multiplex PCR reads were re-called with MiXCR into one record per CDR3 protein. The table includes 400,000 to 500,000 distinct CDR3 sequences, 14% detected once. Sequencing was performed on blood. Receptor source: a young woman with Graves' hyperthyroidism. Each CDR3 is given with its conserved first and last residue. A D gene is named only where the DNA matches it firmly. Part of the rows lack a size; the others show once, few, many or a class for expanded clones.

v_gene	j_gene	abundance	d_gene	CDR3nt	CDR3aa
TRBV29-1	TRBJ2-1	few	.	TGCAGCGCCTCGGACAGAGACAATGAGCAGTTCTTC	CSASDRDNEQFF
TRBV11-2	TRBJ2-7	many	.	TGTGCCAGCAGCAGGACGGCTCCATGGCCCGAGCAGTACTTC	CASSRTAPWPEQYF
TRBV28	TRBJ1-4	many	TRBD1	TGTGCCAGCAGACAGGGGAACAGTAATGAAAAACTGTTTTTT	CASRQGNSNEKLFF
TRBV5-6	TRBJ1-4	few	.	TGTGCCAGCAGCTTGACGTCAAAAGGGTATGAAAAACTGTTTTTT	CASSLTSKGYEKLFF
TRBV5-1	TRBJ2-7	many	.	TGCGCCAGCAGCTTGAGACAGACCCCTGGGGAGCAGTACTTC	CASSLRQTPGEQYF
TRBV19	TRBJ1-2	.	.	TGTGCCAGTAACGAGGCGACAGTGAGCTATGGCTACACCTTC	CASNEATVSYGYTF
TRBV9	TRBJ2-1	.	.	TGTGCCAGCAGCGTAGGGCTAGATAGGCCAATTGAGCAGTTCTTC	CASSVGLDRPIEQFF
TRBV6-1	TRBJ2-4	many	.	TGTGCCAGCAGTTCCCCCGCTCGGTTGGGCGGCCTACAAATTCAGTACTTC	CASSSPARLGGLQIQYF
TRBV6-1	TRBJ1-2	.	TRBD1	TGTGCCATCCGACGGGAGGGACAGGGAGGAGGCTACACCTTC	CAIRREGQGGGYTF
TRBV6-1	TRBJ2-5	.	.	TGTGCCAGTTCGGACGGGGGGCTGGTTAGAGAGACCCAGTACTTC	CASSDGGLVRETQYF
TRBV11-3	TRBJ2-1	many	TRBD2	TGTGCCAGCAGCTTAGCGGCGCTAGCGGGAGTGCAAAGCTCCTACAATGAGCAGTTCTTC	CASSLAALAGVQSSYNEQFF
TRBV9	TRBJ1-1	.	.	TGTGCCAGCAGCCCCGAGGGGCAGGACACTGAAGCTTTCTTT	CASSPEGQDTEAFF
TRBV6-5	TRBJ2-2	.	.	TGTGCCAGCAGTCCCCTCGGCCCAAAATCTAACACCGGGGAGCTGTTTTTT	CASSPLGPKSNTGELFF
TRBV19	TRBJ1-5	many	.	TGTGCCAGTAGTATAGTTGACATTAGCAATCAGCCCCAGCATTTT	CASSIVDISNQPQHF
TRBV6-5	TRBJ2-3	many	.	TGTGCCAGCAGTTACTCGATGGGTGCGGGGCTAGATACGCAGTATTTT	CASSYSMGAGLDTQYF
TRBV2	TRBJ2-7	many	.	TGTGCCAGCAAGCTCGCGAGACCCTACGAGCAGTACTTC	CASKLARPYEQYF
TRBV7-9	TRBJ2-5	.	TRBD2	TGTGCCAGCAGACGGACTAGCGGGAGGGCCCGAGAGACCCAGTACTTC	CASRRTSGRARETQYF
TRBV30	TRBJ2-7	many	TRBD1	TGTGCCTGGGTCCCCCCCGGGACAGGGACCTACGAGCAGTACTTC	CAWVPPGTGTYEQYF
TRBV5-1	TRBJ1-1	many	.	TGCGCCAGCACCCGGACGGGGGGACCGTCTGAAGCTTTCTTT	CASTRTGGPSEAFF
TRBV9	TRBJ2-1	.	.	TGTGCCAGCAGCGTCAGAAATGACGAGCAGTTCTTC	CASSVRNDEQFF
TRBV11-2	TRBJ1-5	many	.	TGTGCCAGCAGCTTAAACCCCCTAGCTCAGCCCCAGCATTTT	CASSLNPLAQPQHF
TRBV25-1	TRBJ1-5	.	TRBD1	TGTTCCAGCAGTGGTCAACAGGGGCCTAATCAGCCCCAGCATTTT	CSSSGQQGPNQPQHF
TRBV7-8	TRBJ2-7	many	.	TGTGCCAGCAGCTTCCGGCTAGTCGGCTACGAGCAGTACTTC	CASSFRLVGYEQYF
TRBV2	TRBJ2-1	.	TRBD2	TGTGCCAGCAGGCGACTAGCGGGAGATGAGCAGTTCTTC	CASRRLAGDEQFF
TRBV6-1	TRBJ2-5	many	TRBD2	TGTGCCAGCAGTATCCATAGCGGGAGAGTCGGAGAGACCCAGTACTTC	CASSIHSGRVGETQYF
TRBV18	TRBJ1-5	many	TRBD1	TGTGCCAGCTCACCCTCACGACAGGGGGCAGGTGGGTCGAATCAGCCCCAGCATTTT	CASSPSRQGAGGSNQPQHF
TRBV9	TRBJ2-1	few	.	TGTGCCAGCAGCGTAGCGGAGGCCTACAATGAGCAGTTCTTC	CASSVAEAYNEQFF
TRBV15	TRBJ2-3	few	.	TGTGCCACGTCGTGGGGAAAGGGAGATACGCAGTATTTT	CATSWGKGDTQYF
TRBV12-3/TRBV12-4	TRBJ2-5	many	.	TGTGCCAGCAGTCTAAACAGGGGAGGGGGTAAGAGTGACCAGTACTTC	CASSLNRGGGKSDQYF
TRBV29-1	TRBJ1-3	.	.	TGCAGCGTGGTCAGGGCTGCTGGAAACACCATATATTTT	CSVVRAAGNTIYF
TRBV18	TRBJ1-5	.	.	TGTGCCAGCTCACCGGAGCCAAACCTAAATCAGCCCCAGCATTTT	CASSPEPNLNQPQHF
TRBV30	TRBJ1-1	many	TRBD1	TGTGCCTGGAGTAAGACAGGGGACACTGAAGCTTTCTTT	CAWSKTGDTEAFF
TRBV7-9	TRBJ2-1	few	TRBD2	TGTGCCAGCGGAATAAGGCCGGGACTAGCCCCAATTGGTAATGAGCAGTTCTTC	CASGIRPGLAPIGNEQFF
TRBV19	TRBJ1-5	many	.	TGTGCCAGTAATGAGTGGAGGGGGGAGGGGGGGAACAATCAGCCCCAGCATTTT	CASNEWRGEGGNNQPQHF
TRBV4-2	TRBJ2-1	.	TRBD1	TGTGCCAGCAGCCATGCCGGGACAGGTCCGGGTGAGCAGTTCTTC	CASSHAGTGPGEQFF
TRBV19	TRBJ2-5	many	TRBD2	TGTGCCAGTAGTATGGCAGCTAGCGGGAGTATAAAGACCCAGTACTTC	CASSMAASGSIKTQYF
TRBV6-2/TRBV6-3	TRBJ1-1	many	TRBD1	TGTGCCAGCAGTCCTAGTCTTTGGGACAGGAGAGAGAACACTGAAGCTTTCTTT	CASSPSLWDRRENTEAFF
TRBV27	TRBJ2-3	.	.	TGTGCCAGCAGTTTTGGGGGTTTGGATACGCAGTATTTT	CASSFGGLDTQYF
TRBV19	TRBJ1-1	.	.	TGTGCCAGTAGTGTTTGGGGGACTGAAGCTTTCTTT	CASSVWGTEAFF
TRBV7-3	TRBJ2-1	few	TRBD2	TGTGCCAGCAGCTTAAAGGGGACTAGCGGCAATGAGCAGTTCTTC	CASSLKGTSGNEQFF
TRBV28	TRBJ2-1	many	TRBD2	TGTGCCAGCAGCCGTACTAGCGGTCAGGGTGAGCAGTTCTTC	CASSRTSGQGEQFF
TRBV11-2	TRBJ2-1	many	TRBD2	TGTGCCAGCAGCTTAGTTCTAGCGGGAGGGCCCAATGAGCAGTTCTTC	CASSLVLAGGPNEQFF
TRBV12-3/TRBV12-4	TRBJ1-6	few	TRBD1	TGTGCCAGTTACAGGGGCTCCTATAATTCACCCCTCCACTTT	CASYRGSYNSPLHF
TRBV12-5	TRBJ2-2	many	TRBD1	TGTGCTAGTGGACCCGACAGGGTCGGTAGCACCGGGGAGCTGTTTTTT	CASGPDRVGSTGELFF
TRBV2	TRBJ2-3	many	.	TGTGCCAGCAGTTACGGACCAAGCACAGATACGCAGTATTTT	CASSYGPSTDTQYF
TRBV6-2/TRBV6-3	TRBJ2-7	many	TRBD2	TGTGCCAGCAGTCGGGGGAAGGGGACTAGCGTCAACGAGCAGTACTTC	CASSRGKGTSVNEQYF
TRBV27	TRBJ2-1	.	.	TGTGCCAGCAGTTTACGCCAGGGAGGACACAATGAGCAGTTCTTC	CASSLRQGGHNEQFF
TRBV27	TRBJ2-2	many	.	TGTGCCAGCAGTCCGGGCTTGGGCACCGGGGAGCTGTTTTTT	CASSPGLGTGELFF
TRBV9	TRBJ2-7	few	.	TGTGCCAGCAGCGTATGGGGCGGCCCTGAATACGAGCAGTACTTC	CASSVWGGPEYEQYF
TRBV20-1	TRBJ2-3	many	.	TGCAGTGCTAGGGGCGGGACTAGCACAGATACGCAGTATTTT	CSARGGTSTDTQYF